The present T cell receptor (beta chain) was sequenced within a study of PD-1 and CTLA-4 blockade in melanoma. The CDR3 runs 16 residues. Germline assignment: CDR1 SGHAT and CDR2 FQNNGV. V was cut by 5 bases and J by 5 bases, with 22 bases left in between. This table comes from immunoSEQ multiplex PCR, and its TCRdb copy is limited to in-frame clones, with some not included. The sample records some 11,000 clones, roughly four fifths being singletons. The material sequenced was CD8+ T cells from peripheral blood, taken from a patient given anti-PD-1 treatment. The TCR comes from a human donor with melanoma. V usage is TRBV11-2 and J usage is TRBJ2-7; D perhaps matches TRBD1 (6 bases). DNA of the CDR3: TGTGCCAGCAGCCCTGGCACAGGGTCTCTCGGGGACGAGCAGTACTTC. Its translation is CASSPGTGSLGDEQYF.